Listed below are T cell receptor beta chains from one sample, sequenced in a study of T cells in Graves' hyperthyroidism and ophthalmopathy. TCRdb called the multiplex PCR reads again in MiXCR, with one record for every CDR3 protein. The sample records a few hundred thousand distinct CDR3 sequences, about 13% being singletons. The sequenced sample consisted of blood. The receptors come from a woman younger than 30 with Graves' hyperthyroidism. CDR3s include the opening cysteine and the closing phenylalanine or tryptophan. The D gene is left open where the match is weak. Only part of the rows carry a size: once, few, many, or a class if the clone is expanded.

J,D,size,V,DNA,CDR3
TRBJ1-2,-,once,TRBV5-6,TGTGCCAGCAGCTTGATGGGGGCCGACAGGACCAGTAACTATGGCTACACCTTC,CASSLMGADRTSNYGYTF
TRBJ2-1,TRBD2,many,TRBV5-1,TGCGCCAGCAGCACCAAACTAGCGACGGGTTACAATGAGCAGTTCTTC,CASSTKLATGYNEQFF
TRBJ1-2,-,many,TRBV20-1,TGCAGTGCTAGCGGTACGGGAGAAGACTACACCTTC,CSASGTGEDYTF
TRBJ1-2,-,few,TRBV27,TGTGCCAGCAGTCACTACCGGGACGGCCTCTATGGCTACACCTTC,CASSHYRDGLYGYTF
TRBJ1-1,TRBD1,-,TRBV6-1,TGTGCCGGCATCACACCGGCGAGGGGGCGGGAAGCTTTCTTT,CAGITPARGREAFF
TRBJ2-1,-,few,TRBV3-1,TGTGCCAGCAGCCGAGAGATAACAGGAGGCGAGCAGTTCTTC,CASSREITGGEQFF
TRBJ1-1,-,many,TRBV7-2,TGTGCCAGCAGCTTAGGTCGAGAGTCCACTGAAGCTTTCTTT,CASSLGRESTEAFF
TRBJ2-7,-,many,TRBV27,TGTGCCAGCAGTTTATCCCACTCTCCCTACGAGCAGTACTTC,CASSLSHSPYEQYF
TRBJ2-7,-,many,TRBV24-1,TGTGCCACCACCCCCCGGACTTATAGAGGCGAGCAGTACTTC,CATTPRTYRGEQYF
TRBJ1-3,-,-,TRBV15,TGTGCCACTTCTGAACAGCCGCTCTCTGGAAACACCATATATTTT,CATSEQPLSGNTIYF
TRBJ2-3,-,many,TRBV5-1,TGCGCCAGCAGCTCGGCTCAGGGGAGCACAGATACGCAGTATTTT,CASSSAQGSTDTQYF
TRBJ2-1,-,few,TRBV9,TGTGCCAGCAGCGTATCCGGGGGCGACGGGAATGAGCAGTTCTTC,CASSVSGGDGNEQFF
TRBJ2-5,TRBD1,many,TRBV9,TGTGCCAGCAGCGTAGAGGCCCCGAGGAGAGGGACAGTTTCGTACCAAGAGACCCAGTACTTC,CASSVEAPRRGTVSYQETQYF
TRBJ2-7,TRBD2,many,TRBV20-1,TGCAGTGCTAGAGGACTAGCGGGAGCCGAATCCTACGAGCAGTACTTC,CSARGLAGAESYEQYF
TRBJ2-7,TRBD1,-,TRBV7-9,TGTGCCAGCAGCCCCAGGGGGCAATCCTACGAGCAGTACTTC,CASSPRGQSYEQYF
TRBJ1-5,TRBD1,many,TRBV6-1,TGTGCCAGCAGTGAACGTTCGGACAGGGGGCAGCCCCAGCATTTT,CASSERSDRGQPQHF
TRBJ1-2,-,many,TRBV20-1,TGCAGTGCTAGACCCGGGTTGGAGGGCTACACCTTC,CSARPGLEGYTF
TRBJ2-1,-,many,TRBV7-9,TGTGCCAGCAGCTTAGTAGCGGAGACTTTTAATGAGCAGTTCTTC,CASSLVAETFNEQFF
TRBJ1-6,TRBD1,-,TRBV19,TGTGCCAGTAGTGACAGGGCTGTGCGTAATTCACCCCTCCACTTT,CASSDRAVRNSPLHF
TRBJ2-7,TRBD2,-,TRBV4-2,TGTGCCAGCAGCCAAGGGAGTCTCGTAGTCGGGGGGTCCTACGAGCAGTACTTC,CASSQGSLVVGGSYEQYF
TRBJ2-6,-,many,TRBV28,TGTGCCATCCTTTCTGGGGCCAACGTCCTGACTTTC,CAILSGANVLTF
TRBJ1-4,TRBD1,-,TRBV6-1,TGTGCCAGCAAACGGGACAGGGCCGTTAATGAAAAACTGTTTTTT,CASKRDRAVNEKLFF
TRBJ2-3,-,-,TRBV27,TGTGCCAGCAGTTTATCGGTGGCAGTACCGGATACGCAGTATTTT,CASSLSVAVPDTQYF